Presented here are 10 T cell receptor beta chains from one specimen sequenced in a study of cytomegalovirus exposure and HLA in healthy donors. The assay was immunoSEQ multiplex PCR, and TCRdb's table has in-frame clones only and misses some. The sample holds approximately 140,000 clones, 85% to 90% seen once. The source material was PBMCs. All receptors come from a woman younger than 35 in good health and CMV-seropositive.

The J gene is TRBJ1-3, the V gene TRBV18, with 9 bases that match TRBD1. This CDR3 is built from 15 residues. With 6 bases clipped from V and 6 bases from J, the junction kept 9 bases outside the gene matches. CDR1 and CDR2 (germline): KGHSH, LQKENI. The DNA for the CDR3 is TGTGCCAGCTCCCTACAGGGGGCGCAGGAAAACACCATATATTTT. Its translation is CASSLQGAQENTIYF.

In DNA form, the CDR3 reads TGTGCCAGCAGCTCCTGGGACAGATACAATGAGCAGTTCTTC. Its protein is CASSSWDRYNEQFF. This sequence joins TRBV7-2 and TRBJ2-1; the match to TRBD1 covers 7 bases. This CDR3 is 14 amino acids long. Germline V gene lookup returns CDR1 SGHTA and CDR2 FQGNSA. The ends lost 4 bases at V and 4 bases at J; junction bases unmatched: 4.

V and J are TRBV30 and TRBJ2-3; 7 nucleotides agree with TRBD2. The CDR3 runs to 14 residues. Per germline, CDR1 GTSNPN and CDR2 SVGIG (reference sequence). V shed 7 bases, J shed 3 bases, and the junction held 10 bases outside the gene matches. CDR3 nucleotide sequence: TGTGCCTTCGCGATGGGGGAGGGGACAGATACGCAGTATTTT. Translation gives CAFAMGEGTDTQYF.

The chain couples TRBV5-5 to TRBJ1-1; D gene uncertain. Germline loops: CDR1 SGHKS, CDR2 YYEKEE (reference sequence). Trimming removed 5 bases from V and 0 bases from J, with 8 bases in between. The CDR3 is 13 amino acids. This CDR3 is CASSPAVNTEAFF. In nucleotides, the CDR3 is TGTGCCAGCAGTCCTGCAGTGAACACTGAAGCTTTCTTT.

This clone has only one observation. The chain carries TRBV4-1 and TRBJ2-6, with 8 positions matching TRBD1. J lost 8 bases, V lost 1 base, and 7 bases had no gene match. Per the germline V gene, CDR1 is MGHRA and CDR2 is YSYEKL. CDR3 size: 16 residues. The DNA for the CDR3 is TGCGCCAGCAGCCAAGCCGGACAGGGACGATCCAACGTCCTGACTTTC. Translating gives CASSQAGQGRSNVLTF.

The V gene is TRBV7-9, the J gene TRBJ1-1, with no clear D. With 1 base removed from V and 7 bases from J, the gap between germline ends came to 10 bases. CDR3 size: 13 residues. Germline values: CDR1 SEHNR, CDR2 FQNEAQ (reference sequence). The CDR3, as DNA: TGTGCCAGCAGCTTAGGGGGAGGGCTTGAAGCTTTCTTT. It is translated as CASSLGGGLEAFF.

The chain has TRBV7-2 and TRBJ2-7; TRBD2 agrees at 9 bases. CDR3 length: 18 residues. V was pared by 2 bases and J by 2 bases, with 13 bases of the junction left unmatched. Germline assignment: CDR1 SGHTA and CDR2 FQGNSA. The CDR3 loop is CASSLRGGVTSGAYEQYF. CDR3 coding DNA: TGTGCCAGCAGCTTAAGAGGGGGGGTGACTAGCGGCGCCTACGAGCAGTACTTC.

The V gene is TRBV6-5, the J gene TRBJ2-2, with TRBD1 matching over 7 bases. CDR1 is MNHEY, CDR2 SVGAGI, per germline. CDR3 length: 13 residues. J was trimmed by 3 bases and V by 8 bases; bases with no gene match: 3. The CDR3 bases are TGTGCCAGCTTCACAGGGGACACCGGGGAGCTGTTTTTT. Translated: CASFTGDTGELFF.

V gene TRBV27 combines with J gene TRBJ2-5, with D hard to call. The V end was cut by 6 bases, the J end by 5 bases, with 13 bases between. Germline CDR1 reads MNHEY; CDR2 reads SMNVEV (reference sequence). The CDR3 consists of 13 residues. In DNA, the CDR3 is TGTGCCAGCAGACCGTCGAGTTGGGAGACCCAGTACTTC. Translating it yields CASRPSSWETQYF.

J is TRBJ2-3 and V is TRBV28; 7 nucleotides agree with TRBD1. The trim removed 5 bases at V and 5 bases at J, leaving 10 bases unmatched. CDR3 size: 15 residues. The germline V gene has CDR1 MDHEN and CDR2 SYDVKM. The CDR3 region is CASSPPGQLVDTQYF. As DNA, the CDR3 is TGTGCCAGCAGTCCCCCGGGACAGTTGGTAGATACGCAGTATTTT.